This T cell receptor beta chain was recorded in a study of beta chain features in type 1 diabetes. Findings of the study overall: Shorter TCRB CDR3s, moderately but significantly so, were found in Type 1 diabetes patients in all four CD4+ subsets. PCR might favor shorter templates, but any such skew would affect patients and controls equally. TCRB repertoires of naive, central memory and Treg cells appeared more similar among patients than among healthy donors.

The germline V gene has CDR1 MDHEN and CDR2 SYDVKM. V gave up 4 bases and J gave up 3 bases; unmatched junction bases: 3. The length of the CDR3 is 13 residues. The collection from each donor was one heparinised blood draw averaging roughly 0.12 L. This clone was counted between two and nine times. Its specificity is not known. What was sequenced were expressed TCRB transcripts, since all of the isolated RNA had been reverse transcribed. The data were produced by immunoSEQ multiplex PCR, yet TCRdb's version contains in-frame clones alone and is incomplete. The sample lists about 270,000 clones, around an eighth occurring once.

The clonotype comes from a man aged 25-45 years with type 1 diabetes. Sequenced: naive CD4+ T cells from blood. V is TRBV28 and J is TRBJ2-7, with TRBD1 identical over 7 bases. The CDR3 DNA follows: TGTGCCAGCAGTTGGAACAGGGGCTACGAGCAGTACTTC. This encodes CASSWNRGYEQYF.